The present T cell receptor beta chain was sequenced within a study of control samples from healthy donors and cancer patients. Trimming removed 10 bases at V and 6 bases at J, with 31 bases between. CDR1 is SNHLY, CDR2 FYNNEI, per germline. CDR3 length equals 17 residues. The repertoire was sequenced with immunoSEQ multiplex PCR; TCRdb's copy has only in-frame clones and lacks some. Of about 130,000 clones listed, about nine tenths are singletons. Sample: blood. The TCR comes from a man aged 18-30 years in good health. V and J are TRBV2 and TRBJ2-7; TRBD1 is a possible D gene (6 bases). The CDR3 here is CANDFPPPAGELGEQYF. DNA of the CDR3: TGTGCCAACGACTTTCCACCCCCGGCAGGGGAACTAGGCGAGCAGTACTTC.